This T cell receptor (beta chain) was retrieved from a study of neurological immune-mediated disorders (dated by TCRdb to between 2018 and 2021). Broadly, across the study: Peripheral blood TCR-beta repertoires from patients with HTLV-I-associated myelopathy (HAM/TSP), patients with multiple sclerosis, and healthy controls were compared in the study using UMI-based sequencing. Alongside PBMC samples, the set of about 100 TCR-beta libraries contained longitudinal samples, technical triplicates, and paired CD4+ and CD8+ T-cell subsets that had been sorted. The cohort included 60 to 70 subjects: around 15 with HAM/TSP, about 34 with multiple sclerosis, and approximately 20 healthy controls. Overall results and qualifications from the work: No identical CDR3 amino acid sequences were shared among expanded clones across subjects, suggesting private TCR-beta repertoires in all groups. TCR clonal expansion was highest in HAM/TSP patients and lowest in MS patients, with MS patients falling below even healthy controls.

Between the V and J ends, shortened by 6 bases and 2 bases respectively, the junction contains 13 bases. CDR1 SQVTM and CDR2 ANQGSEA are derived from the germline V gene. The CDR3 numbers 14 residues from cysteine through phenylalanine. The CDR3 DNA has 42 bases and is translated from base 1. The healthy controls were volunteers from a blood bank in Maryland, USA. For sorted-subset TCR libraries, approximately 1 million sorted CD4+ or CD8+ T cells were used. Peripheral blood was subjected to Ficoll-Hypaque density gradient centrifugation to isolate PBMCs, which were then cryopreserved in liquid nitrogen. The study also sequenced paired sorted CD4+ and CD8+ subsets from healthy controls, HAM/TSP patients and MS patients. This clonotype was seen at least ten times. Its antigen target is currently unknown. Per-base qualities were not stored, and no clone one base away is much larger. cDNA was synthesized by template-switch 5'RACE using a primer carrying a 10-nucleotide random unique molecular identifier by which each TCR transcript was tagged. Every sequencing run covered 15-18 subjects and yielded more than 180 million TCR-beta sequences. The RNeasy kit was used for extraction of total RNA. Using the KAPA Real-time Library Amplification kit, TCR-beta VDJ regions were amplified with primers for the TCR constant region and the 5'RACE anchor. A first PCR added sample indexes and Illumina adaptors, after which a second PCR increased the library yield. After purification with Ampure beads, the TCR product of roughly 650 bp was size-selected on a 2% E-gel SizeSelection system. Before pooling, libraries had their quality checked on a Bioanalyzer, their concentration measured with Qubit, and their quantity determined with the Kapa Library Quantification kit. Paired-end 2 x 150 bp sequencing of the libraries was performed on an Illumina HiSeq 2500. To increase sequence diversity, about 25-31% phiX was spiked into each library pool. In the original analysis: Quality-filtered reads were processed with the UMI-based MiGEC pipeline, and over 75% of raw TCR sequences were removed by the MiGEC pipeline during error correction. IMGT germline references were used for alignment of VDJ genes, and clonotypes were defined by a unique CDR3 amino acid sequence together with V-J genes. Clonal expansion, Shannon diversity, and CDR3 relatedness (CalcPairwiseDistances, ClusterSamples) were evaluated with VDJtools, and phylogenetic trees were built with CLCbio workbench. Using coefficient-of-variation modelling across technical triplicates, the study counted a clone as expanded if it had at least 8 unique UMIs. The raw public data were reprocessed by TCRdb itself: fastp quality trimming at Q25, MiXCR clonotype calling, in-frame beta chains only. Rows are combined by CDR3 protein, so each entry shows the most common genes and DNA. TCRdb assigned the V and J calls; the authors' analysis was not used. The sample table records about 17,000 distinct CDR3 sequences; 3% to 3.5% of these occur just once. The ten largest clones represent 20% to 25% of the sample.

The sequence links TRBV29-1 to TRBJ2-2, with the D gene not confidently named. Sample: CD8+ T cells from blood. The source is a middle-aged woman in good health. The bases are TGCAGCGTACGTTGGACCTTAAACACCGGGGAGCTGTTTTTT. This translates into CSVRWTLNTGELFF.